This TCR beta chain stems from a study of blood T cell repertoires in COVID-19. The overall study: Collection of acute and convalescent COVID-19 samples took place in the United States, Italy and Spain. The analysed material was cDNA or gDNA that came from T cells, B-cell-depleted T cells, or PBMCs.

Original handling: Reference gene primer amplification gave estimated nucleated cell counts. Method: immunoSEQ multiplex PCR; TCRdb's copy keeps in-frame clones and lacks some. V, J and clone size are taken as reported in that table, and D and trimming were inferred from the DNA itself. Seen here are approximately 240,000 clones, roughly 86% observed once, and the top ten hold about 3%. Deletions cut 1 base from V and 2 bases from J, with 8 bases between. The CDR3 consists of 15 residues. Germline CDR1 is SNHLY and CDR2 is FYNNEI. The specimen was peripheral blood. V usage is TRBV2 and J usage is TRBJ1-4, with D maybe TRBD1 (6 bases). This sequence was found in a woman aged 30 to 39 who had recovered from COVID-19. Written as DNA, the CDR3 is TGTGCCAGCAGTGAAGACAGGGCGACTAATGAAAAACTGTTTTTT. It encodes CASSEDRATNEKLFF. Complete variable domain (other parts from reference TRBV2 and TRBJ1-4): EPEVTQTPSHQVTQMGQEVILRCVPISNHLYFYWYRQILGQKVEFLVSFYNNEISEKSEIFDDQFSVERPDGSNFTLKIRSTKLEDSAMYFCASSEDRATNEKLFFGSGTQLSVL.